This is a list of T cell receptor beta chains from one sample in a study of OX40 agonist ivuxolimab in advanced cancers. Libraries were prepared by immunoSEQ multiplex PCR; TCRdb keeps only in-frame clonotypes and omits some of them. Of some 76,000 clones listed, approximately 93% are singletons. Sequences were derived from CD4+ or CD8+ T cells sorted from blood, sampled in a trial of the OX40 agonist ivuxolimab. The receptors originated from an adult with an advanced solid tumor such as melanoma, head and neck, liver or kidney cancer. Both conserved end residues are part of each CDR3. For some rows the clone size is stated as once, few or many, or as a class when expanded; others skip it.

V,size,J,CDR3
TRBV4-3,NA,TRBJ1-2,CASSQDGNYGYTF
TRBV15,NA,TRBJ1-2,CATSGQVGGPGSGYTF
TRBV15,NA,TRBJ2-1,CATPGALDNEQFF
TRBV29-1,NA,TRBJ2-2,CSARSGDRASGGELFF
TRBV30,NA,TRBJ1-4,CAWSSTIGTYEKLFF
TRBV14,NA,TRBJ2-4,CASSQDPEGAKNIQYF
TRBV10-1,once,TRBJ2-3,CASSLPGGDTQYF
TRBV2,NA,TRBJ2-3,CASSDAGGFSTDTQYF
TRBV7-9,NA,TRBJ2-1,CASSLGRGSSSDEQFF
TRBV4-3,NA,TRBJ2-7,CASSPTIAYEQYF
TRBV27,NA,TRBJ2-1,CASSSLAGRGEQFF
TRBV27,NA,TRBJ2-7,CASSHGGSYEQYF
TRBV27,NA,TRBJ2-5,CASSSLGEQETQYF
TRBV25-1,NA,TRBJ2-3,CASNRGDTQYF
TRBV27,NA,TRBJ2-7,CASTQGAGERYEQYF
TRBV27,NA,TRBJ2-3,CASSSTTGDTQYF
TRBV11-2,once,TRBJ1-1,CASSSWLPEPNTEAFF
TRBV5-4,NA,TRBJ1-3,CASSIMAEGNTIYF
TRBV6-4,NA,TRBJ2-1,CASSDGNEQFF
TRBV6-1,NA,TRBJ2-1,CASPEGGYNEQFF
TRBV25-1,NA,TRBJ1-1,CASSEGVTGENTEAFF
TRBV28,NA,TRBJ2-2,CASSSYRGNTGELFF
TRBV4-1,NA,TRBJ1-2,CASSQDEGQRINYGYTF
TRBV6-1,NA,TRBJ1-5,CASRVDSALQPQHF
TRBV11-2,once,TRBJ1-1,CASSLTTGYYTEAFF
TRBV7-9,NA,TRBJ2-3,CASSSRQGLSTDTQYF
TRBV2,NA,TRBJ1-1,CASVGPMNTEAFF
TRBV4-1,NA,TRBJ2-7,CASSQTGQGGYEQYF
TRBV4-1,NA,TRBJ2-7,CASSQEGQPFRREQYF
TRBV18,NA,TRBJ2-7,CASSPRSSSYEQYF
TRBV27,NA,TRBJ2-1,CASSLAGFNEQFF
TRBV7-2,NA,TRBJ2-1,CASSLASGWEQFF
TRBV4-1,NA,TRBJ2-3,CASSQDTFGSFTDTQYF
TRBV27,NA,TRBJ2-1,CASSLYPSGRDEQFF
TRBV30,NA,TRBJ2-1,CAWSGSPNEQFF
TRBV6-4,NA,TRBJ1-4,CASSEYAAPNEKLFF
TRBV7-2,NA,TRBJ2-7,CASSLLEDYEQYF
TRBV4-3,NA,TRBJ1-5,CASSQGIGPNQPQHF
TRBV29-1,NA,TRBJ1-1,CSVEVRQSLTEAFF
TRBV30,NA,TRBJ2-3,CAWGDASTDTQYF
TRBV19,NA,TRBJ2-5,CASSKLSPDRGQETQYF
TRBV14,NA,TRBJ2-3,CASSLGGYSTDTQYF
TRBV5-1,NA,NA,CASKGGINEQYF
TRBV6-5,once,TRBJ2-5,CASSYGGGDQETQYF
TRBV5-1,NA,TRBJ1-1,CASSERGEAFF
TRBV30,NA,TRBJ1-2,CAWSLTYNYGYTF
TRBV13,NA,TRBJ2-1,CASRFSAKNEQFF
TRBV5-5,NA,TRBJ1-3,CASSLGQNSGNTIYF
TRBV5-4,NA,TRBJ1-2,CASSPRQGFYGYTF
TRBV6-6,NA,TRBJ1-2,CASSIPAGQHTF
TRBV27,NA,TRBJ1-1,CASSLMDTQNTEAFF
TRBV4-1,once,TRBJ2-7,CASSPSHQGYEQYF